The 16 T cell receptor beta chains listed next were all sequenced from one sample in a study of T cells in Graves' hyperthyroidism and ophthalmopathy (dated by TCRdb to about 2019). Library method: multiplex PCR. The data were produced on an Illumina HiSeq 2000. The TCR beta CDR3 regions were amplified from RNA transcripts. A first-round RT-PCR of the TCR CDR3 used the HTBI primer set with the Qiagen OneStep RT-PCR kit. Using fastp at Q25 and MiXCR, TCRdb reprocessed the public reads and kept productive beta chains. Identical CDR3 protein sequences are pooled into one entry, listed with their most common genes and DNA. The sample yields under 300,000 distinct CDR3 sequences; approximately 26% were counted once. Approximately 25% of the sample lies in the top ten. Sequenced material: blood. The receptors come from a man in his forties with Graves' hyperthyroidism that later progressed to Graves' ophthalmopathy.

The CDR3 reads CSASQNFNYGYTF. The CDR3 bases are TGCAGTGCTAGCCAGAATTTCAACTATGGCTACACCTTC. The chain joins TRBV20-1 to TRBJ1-2, with D uncertain. V gave up 3 bases and J gave up 2 bases, with 10 bases separating them. The CDR3 contains 13 residues. Germline assignment: CDR1 DFQATT and CDR2 SNEGSKA (reference sequence).

This clonotype was recorded at least ten times. CDR3 sequence reads: CSVGGGSSYEQYF. The CDR3 bases are TGCAGCGTTGGGGGGGGAAGCTCCTACGAGCAGTACTTC. The chain couples TRBV29-1 to TRBJ2-7; TRBD2 agrees at 7 bases. Germline CDR1 SQVTM, CDR2 ANQGSEA. This CDR3 comprises 13 residues. Unmatched junction bases numbered 3, after V lost 4 bases and J lost 0 bases.

This clonotype was picked up many times. The chain's CDR3 is CASSYDGVNSPLHF. The CDR3 DNA follows: TGTGCCAGCAGTTATGACGGCGTTAATTCACCCCTCCACTTT. The V and J genes are TRBV6-5 and TRBJ1-6, with D uncertain. Germline values: CDR1 MNHEY, CDR2 SVGAGI. V was shortened by 3 bases and J by 6 bases, with 9 bases between the two germline ends. The CDR3 extends over 14 amino acids.

The chain couples TRBV30 to TRBJ1-1; D perhaps matches TRBD1 (5 bases). V lost 4 bases to trimming and J lost 8 bases, with 14 bases between them. From germline, CDR1 is GTSNPN and CDR2 SVGIG (reference sequence). The CDR3 runs to 12 residues. The DNA for the CDR3 is TGTGCCTGGACAAGACAGATACGAGAAGCTTTCTTT. It codes for CAWTRQIREAFF.

This clonotype has a count of ten or more. The chain combines TRBV5-5 with TRBJ2-5, with 7 bases lining up with TRBD1. The CDR3 totals 16 residues. J gave up 2 bases and V 1 base, and 8 bases lay outside the gene matches. Germline V gives CDR1 SGHKS, CDR2 YYEKEE (reference sequence). The CDR3 loop reads CASSLWVLRGQETQYF. CDR3 DNA: TGTGCCAGCAGCTTGTGGGTTCTCAGGGGGCAAGAGACCCAGTACTTC.

This clonotype showed up many times. The chain has TRBV6-5 and TRBJ1-2; 9 nucleotides line up with TRBD1. The CDR3 extends over 15 amino acids. The germline gives CDR1 MNHEY, CDR2 SVGAGI. V gave up 4 bases and J gave up 7 bases; unmatched junction bases: 10. The CDR3 reads CASSSPGQGSSGYTF. CDR3 bases: TGTGCCAGCAGTTCCCCGGGACAGGGATCGAGTGGCTACACCTTC.

There are many counts of this clonotype. The germline gene is not matched at one end of the junction; a read error may be the cause. This chain joins TRBV18 and TRBJ1-1; a weak D match, TRBD1 (6 bases). This CDR3 has 16 residues. Germline CDR1 KGHSH, CDR2 LQKENI. In nucleotides, the CDR3 is TGTGCCAGCTCACGGGTGACGGGTCCGGGGGCCCGTGACCCCGGATTT. Translated, it gives CASSRVTGPGARDPGF. Using reference TRBV18 and TRBJ1-1 for the parts outside the CDR3, the full variable domain is NAGVMQNPRHLVRRRGQEARLRCSPMKGHSHVYWYRQLPEEGLKFMVYLQKENIIDESGMPKERFSAEFPKEGPSILRIQQVVRGDSAAYFCASSRVTGPGARDPGFGQGTRLTVV.

This chain links TRBV6-5 with TRBJ2-2; 9 nucleotides agree with TRBD1. CDR1 and CDR2 (germline): MNHEY, SVGAGI. The V gene end was trimmed by 5 bases and the J gene end by 6 bases; junction bases not matched to a gene: 4. The CDR3 sequence is 14 residues long. The CDR3 DNA sequence: TGTGCCAGCAGTCACGGGACAGGGCCCGGGGAGCTGTTTTTT. It is translated as CASSHGTGPGELFF.

This clonotype was seen at least ten times. V is TRBV29-1 and J is TRBJ1-1, with D perhaps matching TRBD1 (6 bases). Germline CDR1 reads SQVTM; CDR2 reads ANQGSEA. The V end lost 7 bases, the J end lost 1 base, and 13 bases lay between the germline ends. This CDR3 spans 13 amino acids. CDR3 protein: CSAGGQQNTEAFF. The CDR3 bases are TGCAGCGCCGGCGGACAGCAGAACACTGAAGCTTTCTTT.

This clonotype was detected ten times or more. The rearrangement uses TRBV20-1 and TRBJ2-2; the match to TRBD1 covers 7 bases. The ends lost 3 bases at V and 1 base at J; junction bases unmatched: 8. The germline V gene has CDR1 DFQATT and CDR2 SNEGSKA (reference sequence). This CDR3 comprises 16 residues. CDR3 loop: CSARRPGQKNTGELFF. For the CDR3, the DNA is TGCAGTGCTAGGAGACCGGGACAGAAGAACACCGGGGAGCTGTTTTTT.

The table lists this clonotype with many counts. The CDR3 bases are TGTGCCACAGGCCAGTTCGGCGGGGAGCTGTTTTTT. Its protein is CATGQFGGELFF. The chain couples TRBV12-3 or TRBV12-4 to TRBJ2-2; D is uncertain. Trimming removed 10 bases at V and 7 bases at J, with 13 bases between. The CDR3 sequence is 12 residues long.

The chain recombines TRBV27 with TRBJ2-5, with no clear D. V gave up 0 bases and J gave up 1 base, with 12 bases separating them. This CDR3 contains 16 residues. The germline V gene has CDR1 MNHEY and CDR2 SMNVEV (reference sequence). The CDR3 coding sequence is TGTGCCAGCAGTTTATCAAAACGACGGCTCCAAGAGACCCAGTACTTC. Translation gives CASSLSKRRLQETQYF.

This clonotype was counted at least ten times. The V and J genes are TRBV7-8 and TRBJ1-1; no clear D gene. Germline CDR1 and CDR2: SGHVS and FQNEAQ. The CDR3 has 12 amino acids. Trimming pared 4 bases from V and 3 bases from J, leaving 6 bases between. The CDR3 nucleotides are TGTGCCAGCAGCTCCCTAGACACTGAAGCTTTCTTT. Protein product: CASSSLDTEAFF.

J is TRBJ2-7 and V is TRBV11-2, with D hard to call. This CDR3 comprises 15 residues. Per the germline V gene, CDR1 is SGHAT and CDR2 is FQNNGV. Trimming removed 2 bases from V and 7 bases from J, with 18 bases in between. This CDR3 is CASSLRVGNLGEQYF. CDR3 bases: TGTGCCAGCAGCTTAAGGGTCGGAAACCTGGGGGAGCAGTACTTC.

The sample holds many counts of this clonotype. The J gene is TRBJ2-5, the V gene TRBV24-1; 12 bases agree with TRBD2. Trimming removed 3 bases from V and 1 base from J; junction bases left unmatched: 2. CDR1 is KGHDR and CDR2 is SFDVKD in the germline V gene. This CDR3 spans 16 amino acids. The CDR3 spells CATSDTSGRSQETQYF. Here the CDR3 DNA reads TGTGCCACCAGTGATACTAGCGGGAGGAGCCAAGAGACCCAGTACTTC.

This clonotype has at least ten counts. The chain combines TRBV28 with TRBJ2-4, with D maybe TRBD1 (5 bases). V lost 6 bases, J lost 0 bases, and 15 bases lay in between. Per germline, CDR1 MDHEN and CDR2 SYDVKM. This CDR3 spans 16 amino acids. The CDR3 is CASSPTAKLAKNIQYF. The CDR3 DNA follows: TGTGCCAGCAGCCCGACAGCGAAACTAGCCAAAAACATTCAGTACTTC.